Sequencing of this TCR beta chain was carried out in a study of PD-1 blockade in classical Hodgkin lymphoma. Germline V CDR1 and CDR2: MNHEY, SVGAGI. Trimming removed 7 bases from V and 5 bases from J, with 12 bases in between. This CDR3 region has 14 residues. This clone occurred a few times. Its specificity is unknown. Time point of the sample: cycle 4 day 1 (C4D1), after five to seven weeks of nivolumab. All trial patients relapsed after autologous stem cell transplantation. TCRdb's copy holds only in-frame clones and misses some; the assay was immunoSEQ multiplex PCR. The sample contains nearly 20,000 clones, approximately 80% of which appear only once. The study's findings and limits: Complete responders entered with baseline diversity on par with newly diagnosed patients, the results showed.

The sequencing here drew on peripheral blood mononuclear cells (PBMCs), taken before the fourth cycle of nivolumab. The V call is TRBV6-5, the J call TRBJ1-6, with no clear D. The TCR comes from a human donor with classical Hodgkin lymphoma. DNA of the CDR3: TGTGCCAGCACTCCCAGTGGCCATAATTCACCCCTCCACTTT. The encoded protein is CASTPSGHNSPLHF.